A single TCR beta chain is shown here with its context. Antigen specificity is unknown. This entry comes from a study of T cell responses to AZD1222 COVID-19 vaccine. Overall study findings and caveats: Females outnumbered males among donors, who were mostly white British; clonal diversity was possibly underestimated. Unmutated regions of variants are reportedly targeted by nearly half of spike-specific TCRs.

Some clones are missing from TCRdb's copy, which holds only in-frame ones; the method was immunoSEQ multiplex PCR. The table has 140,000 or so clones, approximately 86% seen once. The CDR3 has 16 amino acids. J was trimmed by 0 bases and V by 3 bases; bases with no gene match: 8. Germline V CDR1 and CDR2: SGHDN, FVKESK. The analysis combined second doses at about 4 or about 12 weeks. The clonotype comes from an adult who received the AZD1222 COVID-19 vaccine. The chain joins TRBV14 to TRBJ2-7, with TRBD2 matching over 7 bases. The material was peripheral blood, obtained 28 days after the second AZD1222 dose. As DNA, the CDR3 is TGTGCCAGCAGCCATGGTAGCGGGCCCAGCTCCTACGAGCAGTACTTC. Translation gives CASSHGSGPSSYEQYF.